These T cell receptor beta chains were read from a single sample in a study of T-cell memory formation after mild COVID-19. TCRdb reprocessed the 5' RACE reads via MiXCR and lists one record per CDR3 protein. Here the sample spans 150,000 to 200,000 distinct CDR3 sequences, 10% to 15% being singletons. Sequencing was carried out using PBMCs or a T cell subset sorted from them (not recorded which). The receptor source for this set is a man younger than 30 who had mild COVID-19 (a few samples of this study predate the infection). Cell type and time point are not known. The conserved cysteine and the conserved F or W are not part of the CDR3 here. The D gene is left open where the match is weak. Size is omitted from some rows. Given values are once, few, many or a class for expanded clones.

cdr3_aa	clone_size	d_call	v_call	cdr3_length
SASLGGPNTEAF	few	-	TRBV20-1	12
ASSRTGYGNTIY	few	TRBD1	TRBV7-2	12
ASGRTQSDEQY	-	-	TRBV7-3	11
ASSSQGQNYEQY	few	-	TRBV5-1	12
ASSFGGPTEAF	-	-	TRBV18	11
SVEGRGDRYTDTQY	few	TRBD2	TRBV29-1	14
ASSRPTTYEQY	-	-	TRBV5-6	11
ATSDLGRGNEQF	many	TRBD1	TRBV24-1	12
ASSYPSSGLGTDTQY	few	TRBD2	TRBV6-2/TRBV6-3	15
ASSSPPRGDTQY	few	-	TRBV7-2	12
ASSQGDTDTQY	-	-	TRBV4-1	11
SAREGGDEQF	many	-	TRBV20-1	10
SASSVTDTQY	few	-	TRBV20-1	10
SVAQAGYT	few	-	TRBV29-1	8
ASSYSTPIWGQETQY	few	-	TRBV6-2/TRBV6-3	15
ASSSGTSGGGTDTQY	once	TRBD2	TRBV5-1	15
ASSLGTSGGHTDTQY	few	TRBD2	TRBV27	15
ASSFVAGSSPLH	few	-	TRBV5-6	12
ASSSGGGWGAEAF	-	TRBD1	TRBV27	13
ASSPEEGNTEAF	-	-	TRBV5-1	12
ASSHRYEQY	few	-	TRBV3-1	9
ASSQDPAGSRSYNEQF	-	-	TRBV4-3	16
ASSDPGTGFNEQF	few	TRBD1	TRBV5-1	13
ASSPLAGLGDTQY	many	-	TRBV9	13
ASSYSGTGVYGYT	-	TRBD1	TRBV6-5	13
ASTPGGWGTSGSLAKNIQY	few	TRBD2	TRBV4-1	19
ASSTFTDTQY	few	-	TRBV7-9	10
ASRGTSPNEQF	many	TRBD2	TRBV6-5	11
SARKPHRGRTGELF	-	TRBD1	TRBV20-1	14